The T cell receptor beta chain described here comes from a study of technical replicates of blood from a handful of donors. Measured with immunoSEQ multiplex PCR; TCRdb has only the in-frame clones, and not every one. Of some 58,000 clones in the sample, 94% are singletons; the top ten hold around 0.2%. The V and J ends lost 5 bases and 12 bases respectively, with 16 bases between them. Germline V gene sequence: CDR1 PRHDT, CDR2 FYEKMQ (reference sequence). This CDR3 spans 12 amino acids. This clone has a handful of counts. This chain joins TRBV13 and TRBJ1-1; D gene uncertain. The sequence came from a human donor in good health. Sequenced: T cells isolated from PBMCs. CDR3: CASSLSLSWSFF. DNA of the CDR3: TGTGCCAGCAGCCTCAGTCTTTCTTGGTCTTTCTTT.